The 32 T cell receptor beta chains given below trace back to one sample, sequenced in a study of T cells in Graves' hyperthyroidism and ophthalmopathy. Using RNA transcripts as the source, TCR beta CDR3 regions were amplified. TCR CDR3 regions were first amplified by RT-PCR with HTBI primers. TCRdb re-called the multiplex PCR reads with MiXCR, one entry per CDR3 protein. This table has 550,000 to 650,000 distinct CDR3 sequences, less than 15% appearing once. The sequencing sample was made of blood. The receptors come from a middle-aged woman with Graves' hyperthyroidism.

The V call is TRBV5-8, the J call TRBJ2-1; D uncertain. The CDR3 has 17 residues. Germline V gene sequence: CDR1 SGHTS, CDR2 YDEGEE. V was trimmed by 2 bases and J by 3 bases, leaving 18 bases between them. In DNA form, the CDR3 reads TGTGCCAGCAGCTTACAATCCCTCCCGAGTGTCTACAATGAGCAGTTCTTC. Its translation is CASSLQSLPSVYNEQFF.

To note about this clonotype: A much larger clone lies a single base off, so this may be a read error. The CDR3 ends on some other residue instead of the conserved phenylalanine or tryptophan, so this is likely a read error. The V call is TRBV28, the J call TRBJ2-2; D could derive from TRBD1 or TRBD2 (5 bases each). The CDR3 is 14 residues long. Germline CDR1 reads MDHEN; CDR2 reads SYDVKM. Trimming stripped 5 bases from V and 5 bases from J, with 12 bases between. Written as DNA, the CDR3 is TGTGCCAGCAGTCCCGGGGACGCGACCGGGGAGCTGTTTCTT. This sequence encodes CASSPGDATGELFL.

In regard to this clonotype: A single base separates this from a much larger clone, so it may be a read error. CDR3 amino acids: CASSLTSGENTWELFF. The CDR3 region has the DNA TGCGCCAGCAGCTTAACTAGCGGAGAGAACACCTGGGAGCTGTTTTTT. V gene TRBV5-1 combines with J gene TRBJ2-2; 8 bases are a match to TRBD2. This CDR3 has 16 amino acids. Germline CDR1 is SGHRS and CDR2 is YFSETQ.

This clonotype has ten or more counts. The V and J genes are TRBV28 and TRBJ2-1; TRBD2 matches 7 bases. The CDR3 is 14 residues long. V trimming: 11 bases; J trimming: 0 bases; junction bases outside the gene matches: 7. Looked up from germline, CDR1 is MDHEN and CDR2 is SYDVKM. In DNA, the CDR3 is TGTGCCGGAGCAGGCGGGAGCTCCTACAATGAGCAGTTCTTC. The encoded protein is CAGAGGSSYNEQFF.

Details on this clonotype: A single base separates this from a much larger clone, so it may be a read error. The chain has TRBV3-1 and TRBJ2-1; 7 nucleotides agree with TRBD2. TRBJ2-7 explains the end of the DNA better; the J call may be wrong. The CDR3 covers 14 residues. The V gene's germline CDR1 is LGHDT and CDR2 YNNKEL (reference sequence). CDR3: CASSHPSGANEQYF. The CDR3 DNA reads as TGTGCCAGCAGCCACCCGAGCGGGGCCAATGAGCAGTACTTC.

In this sample, this clonotype turned up many times. The chain carries TRBV20-1 and TRBJ2-7; D is undetermined. Trimming took off 0 bases at V and 6 bases at J, with 9 bases between the two ends. This CDR3 is 12 amino acids long. The germline CDR1 and CDR2 sequences are DFQATT and SNEGSKA (reference sequence). CDR3 in DNA: TGCAGTGCTAGAGATACGGCAGGCGAGCAGTACTTC. The encoded protein is CSARDTAGEQYF.

Remarks on this clonotype: No conserved phenylalanine or tryptophan is present at the end of the CDR3, so a read error is the likely explanation. The chain uses TRBV19 and TRBJ1-5; D gene uncertain. CDR1 is LNHDA and CDR2 is SQIVND in the germline V gene (reference sequence). V was pared by 7 bases and J by 4 bases, with 14 bases between. This CDR3 is built from 14 residues. CDR3 protein: CASIERGWNQPQHS. The CDR3 coding sequence is TGTGCCAGTATTGAGCGAGGGTGGAATCAGCCCCAGCATTCT.

The gene calls are TRBV5-4 and TRBJ1-1; 7 bases match TRBD1. The CDR3 is 15 amino acids. After removal of 7 bases from V and 3 bases from J, the junction contained 12 bases not matched to a gene. Germline V CDR1 and CDR2: SGHNT, YYREEE (reference sequence). The CDR3 bases are TGTGCCAGCGGCCACGACAGGGTAATTGACACTGAAGCTTTCTTT. It specifies CASGHDRVIDTEAFF.

There are many counts of this clonotype. The chain recombines TRBV20-1 with TRBJ1-3; 10 nucleotides align to TRBD1. The ends lost 6 bases at V and 0 bases at J; junction bases unmatched: 8. Germline-derived CDR1 and CDR2 are DFQATT and SNEGSKA (reference sequence). This CDR3 region has 16 residues. The CDR3 bases are TGCAGTGCGTGGGACAGGGGTTCGGGCTCTGGAAACACCATATATTTT. Its translation: CSAWDRGSGSGNTIYF.

The table lists this clonotype with many counts. The chain has TRBV10-3 and TRBJ2-7; D is undetermined. The CDR3 runs to 16 residues. The germline CDR1 and CDR2 sequences are ENHRY and SYGVKD. V lost 0 bases and J lost 4, with 16 bases in between. The chain's CDR3 is CAISESNGPEAYEQYF. The CDR3 bases are TGTGCCATCAGTGAGTCGAATGGCCCGGAAGCGTACGAGCAGTACTTC.

The table lists this clonotype with many counts. The genes are TRBV28 and TRBJ1-5, with TRBD1 matching over 7 bases. With 6 bases clipped from V and 4 bases from J, the junction kept 9 bases outside the gene matches. The V gene's germline CDR1 is MDHEN and CDR2 SYDVKM. The CDR3 length is 15 residues. CDR3 residues: CASRGGDSQNQPQHF. The CDR3 DNA is TGTGCCAGCAGAGGGGGGGACAGCCAAAATCAGCCCCAGCATTTT.

Only one count was recorded for this clonotype. A clone one base away is much larger, so this may be a read error. The V gene is TRBV20-1, the J gene TRBJ2-7; TRBD2 agrees at 9 bases. CDR1 is DFQATT and CDR2 is SNEGSKA in the germline V gene (reference sequence). The CDR3 sequence is 14 residues long. V shed 3 bases and J 5 bases; nucleotides not matched to a gene: 8. CDR3 amino acids: CSARRGGIGDEQYF. The CDR3 DNA reads TGCAGTGCTAGGCGGGGGGGAATAGGAGACGAGCAGTACTTC.

This clonotype has a count of ten or more. The chain uses TRBV6-2 or TRBV6-3 and TRBJ2-3; 7 bases agree with TRBD2. The V and J ends lost 5 bases and 3 bases, in that order; junction bases with no gene match: 8. From germline, CDR1 is MNHEY and CDR2 SVGEGT. The CDR3 covers 15 residues. The CDR3 sequence: CASSKAGIRTDTQYF. CDR3 sequence (DNA): TGTGCCAGCAGTAAAGCGGGAATAAGGACAGATACGCAGTATTTT.

V and J are TRBV5-5 and TRBJ1-5; weak D call: TRBD1 (6 bases). The length of the CDR3 is 14 residues. Germline CDR1 SGHKS, CDR2 YYEKEE (reference sequence). V lost 2 bases to trimming and J lost 7 bases, with 13 bases between them. CDR3 coding DNA: TGTGCCAGCAGCTTCCAACAGGGCGGGCAGCCCCAGCATTTT. Its translation: CASSFQQGGQPQHF.

This clonotype has ten or more counts. The rearrangement links TRBV15 to TRBJ2-1; 13 positions match TRBD2. This CDR3 spans 17 amino acids. V lost 1 base to trimming and J lost 8 bases; unmatched junction nucleotides: 8. The germline V gene has CDR1 LNHNV and CDR2 YYDKDF (reference sequence). The DNA for the CDR3 is TGTGCCACCAGCAGAGTTCCGGGACTAGCGGGGTGGGATGAGCAGTTCTTC. It codes for CATSRVPGLAGWDEQFF.

This clonotype was recorded many times. This chain uses TRBV28 with TRBJ1-2; D is uncertain. The CDR3 is 11 amino acids. Germline V gene data show CDR1 as MDHEN and CDR2 as SYDVKM. V lost 3 bases and J 4 bases, leaving 3 bases between the germline ends. CDR3 sequence: CASSFLYGYTF. Written as DNA, the CDR3 is TGTGCCAGCAGTTTCCTCTATGGCTACACCTTC.

This chain uses TRBV2 with TRBJ2-2; D is uncertain. Germline-derived CDR1 and CDR2 are SNHLY and FYNNEI. The CDR3 runs 12 residues. V lost 4 bases, J lost 4 bases, and 4 bases lay in between. CDR3 region: CASSVITGELFF. CDR3 nucleotides: TGTGCCAGCAGTGTTATCACCGGGGAGCTGTTTTTT.

The gene calls are TRBV20-1 and TRBJ1-1; no clear D gene. From germline, CDR1 is DFQATT and CDR2 SNEGSKA (reference sequence). V lost 2 bases to trimming and J lost 2 bases, with 9 bases between them. The CDR3 is 13 amino acids. The CDR3 sequence is CSARQVSNTEAFF. CDR3 nucleotides: TGCAGTGCTAGACAAGTTAGCAACACTGAAGCTTTCTTT.

The chain has TRBV5-1 and TRBJ2-5; D remains unclear. V gave up 5 bases and J gave up 5 bases, with 10 bases separating them. This CDR3 contains 12 residues. Germline lookup yields CDR1 SGHRS and CDR2 YFSETQ. The CDR3 loop reads CASRYDWETQYF. DNA for the CDR3: TGCGCCAGCAGATATGACTGGGAGACCCAGTACTTC. Drawing the rest from reference TRBV5-1 and TRBJ2-5, the complete variable domain is KAGVTQTPRYLIKTRGQQVTLSCSPISGHRSVSWYQQTPGQGLQFLFEYFSETQRNKGNFPGRFSGRQFSNSRSEMNVSTLELGDSALYLCASRYDWETQYFGPGTRLLVL.

The chain couples TRBV7-2 to TRBJ1-5; possible D gene TRBD1, 5 bases. Deletions cut 6 bases from V and 4 bases from J, with 13 bases between. This CDR3 has 14 amino acids. Germline CDR1 SGHTA, CDR2 FQGNSA. The CDR3 loop reads CASSVDGTNQPQHF. For the CDR3, the DNA is TGTGCCAGCAGTGTCGACGGGACTAATCAGCCCCAGCATTTT. Drawing the rest from reference TRBV7-2 and TRBJ1-5, the complete variable domain is GAGVSQSPSNKVTEKGKDVELRCDPISGHTALYWYRQSLGQGLEFLIYFQGNSAPDKSGLPSDRFSAERTGGSVSTLTIQRTQQEDSAVYLCASSVDGTNQPQHFGDGTRLSIL.

This clonotype was seen at least ten times. V is TRBV28 and J is TRBJ2-6; 10 nucleotides match TRBD1. V lost 5 bases, J lost 0 bases, and 4 bases stayed unmatched. The CDR3 has 17 amino acids. The V gene's germline CDR1 is MDHEN and CDR2 SYDVKM. This CDR3 is CASSPGTGDSGANVLTF. CDR3 DNA sequence: TGTGCCAGCAGTCCCGGGACAGGGGACTCTGGGGCCAACGTCCTGACTTTC.

The chain recombines TRBV10-3 with TRBJ1-6; D remains unclear. Trimming removed 8 bases from V and 10 bases from J, with 21 bases in between. This CDR3 spans 15 amino acids. Germline V gene data show CDR1 as ENHRY and CDR2 as SYGVKD. CDR3 loop: CAIRSTGVIGSPLHF. DNA for the CDR3: TGTGCCATCCGCTCAACGGGCGTAATCGGGTCACCCCTCCACTTT.

The sample holds many counts of this clonotype. The V gene is TRBV3-1, the J gene TRBJ1-4; no firm D call. The length of the CDR3 is 17 residues. Trimming cost V 0 bases and J 1 base, with 12 bases left between them. Germline V CDR1 and CDR2: LGHDT, YNNKEL (reference sequence). CDR3 region: CASSQDEGWGTNEKLFF. CDR3 coding DNA: TGTGCCAGCAGCCAAGATGAAGGTTGGGGAACTAATGAAAAACTGTTTTTT.

Concerning this clonotype itself: This may arise from a read error, as a much more abundant clone is one base away. V and J are TRBV20-1 and TRBJ1-5, with TRBD1 as a possible D gene (5 bases). Trimming removed 5 bases at V and 6 bases at J, with 14 bases between. This CDR3 is built from 13 residues. The V gene's germline CDR1 is DFQATT and CDR2 SNEGSKA (reference sequence). The CDR3 region has the DNA TGCAGTGCTGAGGGCAGGGTGAGTCAGCCCCAGCATTTT. As protein: CSAEGRVSQPQHF.

This clonotype was found many times. The chain is built from TRBV6-1 and TRBJ2-7, with 8 bases lining up with TRBD2. Trimming at V came to 4 bases and at J to 4 bases, leaving 9 bases not matched to a gene. From germline, CDR1 is MNHNS and CDR2 SASEGT. The length of the CDR3 is 15 residues. CDR3 coding DNA: TGTGCCAGCAGTGGATCCGGGACTAGTATTTACGAGCAGTACTTC. Translation: CASSGSGTSIYEQYF.

The CDR3 nucleotides read TGTGCCAGCAGCTTAGCGAGGGACCTCTACGAGCAGTACTTC. Protein sequence: CASSLARDLYEQYF. The J gene is TRBJ2-7, the V gene TRBV7-8, with D perhaps matching TRBD1 or TRBD2 (5 bases each). Germline assignment: CDR1 SGHVS and CDR2 FQNEAQ. This CDR3 has 14 amino acids. Trimming removed 0 bases from V and 3 bases from J, with 9 bases in between.

This clonotype was recorded many times. The chain couples TRBV18 to TRBJ1-1, with D possibly TRBD1 on 5 matching bases. The CDR3 totals 16 residues. V was shortened by 2 bases and J by 4 bases, with 17 bases between the two germline ends. CDR1 is KGHSH, CDR2 LQKENI, per germline. The CDR3 DNA reads as TGTGCCAGCTCACCAGGGGCCCCCGGCGCACTCACTGAAGCTTTCTTT. Translated: CASSPGAPGALTEAFF.

The V gene is TRBV18, the J gene TRBJ2-1; D possibly corresponds to TRBD2 (5 bases). Germline CDR1 and CDR2: KGHSH and LQKENI. This CDR3 spans 16 amino acids. The V gene lost 3 bases and the J gene lost 0 bases, with 12 bases spanning the gap. CDR3 protein: CASSPIGDSSYNEQFF. In DNA form, the CDR3 reads TGTGCCAGCTCACCGATCGGGGATAGCTCCTACAATGAGCAGTTCTTC.

The chain combines TRBV20-1 with TRBJ1-5, with D unresolved. Germline V gene lookup returns CDR1 DFQATT and CDR2 SNEGSKA (reference sequence). Deletions cut 0 bases from V and 0 bases from J, with 15 bases between. This CDR3 region has 17 residues. The CDR3 sequence: CSARDRLTTHSNQPQHF. DNA for the CDR3: TGCAGTGCTAGAGATCGTCTCACTACCCATAGCAATCAGCCCCAGCATTTT.

This clonotype was found many times. This chain connects TRBV28 to TRBJ1-5, with 10 bases identical to TRBD1. V gave up 1 base and J gave up 7 bases; unmatched junction bases: 7. Germline loops: CDR1 MDHEN, CDR2 SYDVKM. This CDR3 spans 16 amino acids. CDR3 sequence: CASSLLTGGAGQPQHF. The CDR3 region has the DNA TGTGCCAGCAGTTTATTGACAGGGGGCGCGGGGCAGCCCCAGCATTTT.

As to this clonotype: This may be a read error: a much more frequent sequence differs by one nucleotide. The chain couples TRBV5-1 to TRBJ1-3, with D uncertain. The CDR3 extends over 15 amino acids. CDR1 and CDR2 from the germline V gene are SGHRS and YFSETQ. Trimming shortened V by 1 base and J by 0 bases, and 8 bases separated the two germline ends. The CDR3 protein is CASSLKGNSGNTIYF. In nucleotides, the CDR3 is TGCGCCAGCAGCTTGAAAGGGAACTCTGGAAACACCATATATTTT.

This chain uses TRBV6-1 with TRBJ2-7; 9 positions agree with TRBD2. Germline V gives CDR1 MNHNS, CDR2 SASEGT. This CDR3 spans 15 amino acids. Trimming cost V 4 bases and J 2 bases; bases outside gene matches: 6. The CDR3 DNA reads TGTGCCAGCAGTGTGACTAGCGGAGTGCCCTACGAGCAGTACTTC. This translates into CASSVTSGVPYEQYF.